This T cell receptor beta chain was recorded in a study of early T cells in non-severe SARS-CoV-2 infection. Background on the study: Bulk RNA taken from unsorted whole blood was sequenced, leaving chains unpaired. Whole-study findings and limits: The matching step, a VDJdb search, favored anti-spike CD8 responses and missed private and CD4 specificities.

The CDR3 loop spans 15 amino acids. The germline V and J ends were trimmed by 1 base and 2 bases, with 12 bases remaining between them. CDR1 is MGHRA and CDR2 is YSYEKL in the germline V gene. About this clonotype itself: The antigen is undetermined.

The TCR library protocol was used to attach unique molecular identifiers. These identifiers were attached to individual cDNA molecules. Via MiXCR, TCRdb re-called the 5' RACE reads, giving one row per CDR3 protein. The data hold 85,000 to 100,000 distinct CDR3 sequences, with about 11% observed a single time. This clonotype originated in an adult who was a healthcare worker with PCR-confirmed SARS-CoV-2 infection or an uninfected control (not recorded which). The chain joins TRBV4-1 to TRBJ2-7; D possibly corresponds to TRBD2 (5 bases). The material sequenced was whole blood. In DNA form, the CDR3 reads TGCGCCAGCAGCCAAGTTAGCGAGGGTGCCTACGAGCAGTACTTC. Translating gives CASSQVSEGAYEQYF.